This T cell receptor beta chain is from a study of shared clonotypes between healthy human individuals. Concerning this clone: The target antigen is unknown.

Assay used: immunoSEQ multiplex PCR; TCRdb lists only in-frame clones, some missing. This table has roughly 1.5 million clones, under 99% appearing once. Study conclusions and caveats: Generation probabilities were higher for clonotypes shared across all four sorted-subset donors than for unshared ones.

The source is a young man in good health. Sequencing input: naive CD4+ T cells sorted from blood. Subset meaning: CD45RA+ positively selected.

CDR3 sequence reads: CASSSDRSDTQYF. CDR3 nucleotides: TGTGCCAGCAGCTCAGACCGATCAGATACGCAGTATTTT. The V call is TRBV11-3, the J call TRBJ2-3, with D unresolved. Trimming took off 4 bases at V and 4 bases at J, with 9 bases between the two ends. Germline CDR1 is SGHNT and CDR2 is YENEEA. CDR3 length: 13 amino acids.